This TCR beta chain was observed in a study of beta chain features in type 1 diabetes. On the study more broadly: Patients and healthy donors were similar in age, gender and cell yields. Overall study findings and caveats: Compared with healthy donors, patients appeared to share more similar naive, central memory and regulatory TCRB repertoires.

The CDR3 runs to 14 residues. Unmatched junction bases numbered 7, after V lost 4 bases and J lost 5 bases. Germline V gene sequence: CDR1 SGHRS, CDR2 YFSETQ. Central memory, naive, regulatory and stem cell-like memory CD4+ cells were sorted by CD45RO/CCR7/CD25/CD127/CD95/CD27. Expressed TCRB transcripts were sequenced after all isolated RNA was converted to cDNA. Sequenced by immunoSEQ multiplex PCR; TCRdb stores in-frame clones only, minus some. The sample yields just over 600,000 clones, 15% to 19% seen once. On this clone itself: What it binds is not known.

Material for sequencing was naive CD4+ T cells from blood. This rearrangement joins TRBV5-1 to TRBJ2-5, with 8 nucleotides matching TRBD1. This clonotype originated in a young man in good health. The CDR3: CASSRGQGGETQYF. The CDR3 DNA is TGCGCCAGCAGCCGAGGACAGGGCGGGGAGACCCAGTACTTC.